This T cell receptor (beta chain) appears in the sequencing data of a study of cytomegalovirus exposure and HLA in healthy donors (dated by TCRdb to about 2017). Regarding the complete study: An earlier analysis of several hundred of the donors reported over 250 Gb of sequence data and roughly 120 million unique TCR beta sequences obtained from around 190 million T cells. Roughly 290 gigabases of sequencing data and 91 million or so unique TCR sequences made up an early release that covered several hundred HLA-typed donors. On average, about 240,000 unique TCR beta nucleotide sequences were sequenced per donor among roughly 430 genotyped donors of the cohort, with roughly 20% of those sequences being non-productive. Among the approximately 420 genotyped donors, roughly 80% belonged to the genetic ancestry cluster associated with self-reported Caucasian donors. Rather than using new phenotypic data, the later analysis identified candidate immune exposures from TCR beta sequences and from how often those sequences occurred across donors. A later genetic analysis used genome-wide SNP genotypes for about 55% of the 666 donors, treating that subset as a discovery cohort. Using immunosequencing, the study profiled T cell repertoires from about 650 subjects and related those repertoires to cytomegalovirus serostatus. Donor age, sex, ethnicity and CMV serostatus were compiled together with the repertoire data. A later analysis re-examined previously published TCR beta repertoires from more than 550 donors and added high-resolution HLA genotyping to investigate patterns of TCR occurrence. In an earlier analysis of a few hundred of the donors, high-throughput TCR beta sequencing was used to judge whether each TCR beta V gene segment behaved as functional or pseudogenic. High-throughput TCR immunosequencing, statistical association of individual TCRs with disease status, and machine learning were combined to predict cytomegalovirus infection status. Class I and class II HLA loci were covered by the typing at four-digit resolution. Along with the approximately 620-subject first cohort, a separate validation cohort of around 120 different subjects was used. The study was designed to test whether signatures of past pathogen exposure could be identified by cataloging public T cell receptors. The number of typed donors differed by locus: 629-630 for A, B, C, DRB1 and DQB1; approximately 520 for DQA1; 606 for DPA1; and about 450 for DPB1. Because of strong linkage in the cohort, five DR-DQ haplotypes were treated as single units for association and clustering. All discovery cohort repertoires had been generated using a single sequencing platform. Beyond this particular receptor, the publication reports: HLA typing was unavailable for some donors at each locus, so association tests used only the typed subset. A later analysis associated roughly 17,000 TCR beta sequences with specific HLA alleles at a false discovery rate of 0.05. Compared with equally common non-associated chains, HLA-associated TCR beta chains in a later analysis were more clonally expanded and had lower generation probabilities. Several of the top co-occurrence clusters appeared to be linked to parvovirus B19, influenza, CMV and Epstein-Barr virus, according to a later analysis. In a later analysis, most CMV-associated TCR beta chains were found to appear HLA-restricted, with HLA associations seemingly driven largely by CMV exposure. Strong co-occurrence of HLA alleles, especially DR and DQ, made assigning TCR associations to individual alleles difficult. In both the original and validation cohorts, the classifier was reported to diagnose cytomegalovirus status with high specificity and sensitivity. The study listed 164 TCR beta chains as associated with cytomegalovirus. Correlated functional status among segregating V segments might reflect linkage disequilibrium, but an unknown experimental factor could not be ruled out. Immune exposure information for the cohort was limited to CMV serostatus. In a later genetic analysis, fewer N-insertions in productive TCRs were reported among donors in an Asian-associated ancestry cluster than the 666-donor mean. A group of highly shared sequence variants was considered likely to be a technical artifact of the sequencing pipeline. In a later analysis, TCR association rates were found to vary across HLA loci, with the most associated TCRs seen for DRB1 alleles and the fewest for HLA-C alleles. In vitro tests confirmed that a few of the cytomegalovirus-associated TCR beta chains recognize cytomegalovirus antigens. Some IMGT-functional V segments, including TRBV6-2 and TRBV6-3, could not be distinguished by the 87-base-pair reads and were therefore excluded. Because counts were too low, 15 or so rarely observed V segments, including chromosome 9 orphons, were excluded from the earlier analysis of 587 of the donors. V-gene and J-gene trimming of TCR beta chains was associated with a missense DCLRE1C variant in a later genetic analysis, and the association was replicated in an independent cohort. In an earlier analysis of several hundred of the donors, most TCR beta V segments were observed in productive rearrangements about 90% or about 30% of the time, broadly matching IMGT annotations. Across donors, most TCR sequences were observed very rarely, whereas some public TCRs were present in many individuals. A further reported finding was that TCR beta sequences accurately predicted the HLA-A and HLA-B alleles for most subjects in the first cohort. Presence/absence analyses assumed roughly uniform sequencing depth across donors, an assumption that may not hold. It was suggested by the authors that the approach could potentially be generalized to other disease states and immunological phenotypes. Only TCR beta chains were sequenced in this cohort, and the absence of alpha or paired-chain data limited detectable features.

The cohort was made up of roughly 670 healthy bone marrow donors. At the time of sampling, every cohort member was nominally healthy, though immune exposures that went unrecorded were likely present. The donor was CMV seropositive and was included in the group of 250 to 350 seropositive cohort members. A peripheral blood sample was provided by each donor, and peripheral blood mononuclear cells were used for TCR beta sequencing. Genomic DNA was extracted from the blood cell samples with the Qiagen DNeasy Blood Extraction Kit. Library creation used the immunoSEQ multiplex PCR assay. For the multiplex PCR, a mixture combining 60 forward primers for TCR Vbeta segments and 13 reverse primers for TCR Jbeta segments was used. The CDR3 region of rearranged TCR beta genes was amplified from genomic DNA with a multiplex PCR assay. On the Illumina HiSeq System, the amplified TCR beta libraries were sequenced as 87-base-pair reads. The paper's data handling went like this. A later analysis counted approximately 84 million unique TCR beta chains across the 550 to 800 repertoires, and approximately 11 million of these chains were shared by at least two donors. To remove PCR and sequencing errors, raw reads were error-corrected and collapsed into unique sequences using a nearest-neighbor algorithm that merged closely related sequences. Alignment of CDR3 sequences to IMGT reference sequences was used to assign V, D and J gene segments. For a sequence to be retained, at least a six-nucleotide match to both a V gene segment and a J gene segment was required. A rearrangement was called productive if the CDR3 had no stop codons and remained in frame with V and J, and every other rearrangement was called non-productive. CDR3 was defined by IMGT convention, running from the second conserved V-encoded cysteine to the conserved J-encoded phenylalanine. The earlier analysis of about 640 of the donors excluded any sequence lacking an unambiguous match to a single V gene segment. In an earlier analysis of 587 of the donors, V segments were called functional above 56.7% productive rearrangements and were called segregating when the between-donor standard deviation exceeded 5%. A statistical classification framework was built for diagnosing cytomegalovirus status from the catalog of TCR beta chain sequences. V and J gene assignment, in a later analysis, came from comparing TCR nucleotide sequences with IMGT/GENE-DB human TR gene sequences. In a later analysis, CDR3 sequences and most-parsimonious VDJ recombination scenarios were assigned using the TCRdist pipeline. In a later analysis, each TCR beta chain was defined by its CDR3 amino acid sequence together with its V-gene family, and reads lacking a unique V-gene family were excluded. To address suspected cross-contamination and a sequencing artifact, a later analysis removed 592 highly shared, low-generation-probability nucleotide sequences. For each public chain, a later analysis derived a clonal expansion index from normalized ranks of inferred template counts within each repertoire. A later analysis computed generation probabilities with a VDJ recombination model fitted to out-of-frame rearrangements, and checked the results against IGoR. In a later analysis, hypergeometric tests were used to score TCR-TCR, TCR-HLA and TCR-CMV co-occurrence, with a repertoire-size bias correction applied to TCR pairs. False discovery rates were estimated in a later analysis by permuting HLA or CMV assignments 20 times. In a later analysis, co-occurring TCRs were grouped using DBSCAN, and TCRdist sequence similarity was added for clustering within HLA-allele-positive subsets. For co-occurrence clustering, repertoires with fewer than 30,000 or more than 120,000 public chains were excluded, along with five repertoires with anomalous nucleotide sharing. Not all clones reach the TCRdb copy of this immuneACCESS table, which keeps in-frame sequences only. Checked studies attribute under half of the gap to unresolved V genes and leave the rest unexplained. That table furnishes V, J and clone size, whereas the DNA furnished D and trimming. Present in this sample are about 160,000 clones, approximately 80% of which were seen just once. Of the sample, about 13% falls within the top ten clones.

The CDR3 runs 11 residues from the cysteine to the phenylalanine. The read is trimmed to its CDR3 DNA, 33 bases read in frame from base 1. The germline V and J ends show losses of 11 bases and 8 bases respectively, and no gene match explains 7 bases of the junction. The germline V gene (reference sequence) sets CDR1 to SEHNR and CDR2 to FQNEAQ. Points on this clone: Its recognized antigen is unknown. One base away there is no much larger clone; base qualities are not given.

This TCR was sampled from a man aged 35 to 55 in good health and CMV-seropositive. Recombination linked TRBV7-9 to TRBJ2-3; the central 7 bases match TRBD2. Sequences were obtained from PBMCs. The DNA sequence follows: TGTGCCCTGCGGGGGTCGACTACGCAGTATTTT. It specifies CALRGSTTQYF.